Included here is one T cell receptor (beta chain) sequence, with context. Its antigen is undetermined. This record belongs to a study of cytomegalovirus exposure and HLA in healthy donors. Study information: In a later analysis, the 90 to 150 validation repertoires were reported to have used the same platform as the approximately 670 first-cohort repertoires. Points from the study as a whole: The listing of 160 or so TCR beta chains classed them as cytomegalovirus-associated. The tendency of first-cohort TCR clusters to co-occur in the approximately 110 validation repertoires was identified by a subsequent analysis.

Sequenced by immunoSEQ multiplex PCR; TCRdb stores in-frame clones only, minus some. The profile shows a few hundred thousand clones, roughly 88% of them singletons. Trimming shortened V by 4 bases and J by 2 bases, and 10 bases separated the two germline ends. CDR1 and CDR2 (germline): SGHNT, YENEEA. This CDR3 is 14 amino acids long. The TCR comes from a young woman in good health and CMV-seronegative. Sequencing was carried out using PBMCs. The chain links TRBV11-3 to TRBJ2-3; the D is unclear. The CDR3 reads CASSWRDPTDTQYF. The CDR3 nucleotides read TGTGCCAGCAGCTGGAGAGACCCCACAGATACGCAGTATTTT.